The rows below give T cell receptor beta chains drawn from one sample of a study of human T cells and chemical hapten exposure. TCRdb itself ran the RACE reads through MiXCR, one entry per CDR3 protein. This sample yields more than 300,000 distinct CDR3 sequences, of which 4.5% to 5.5% are seen a single time; about 8.2% belongs to the top ten. Sequenced here: whole blood, sampled in connection with sensitization to the hapten diphenylcyclopropenone (DPC). The source is a woman aged 18-29 years with alopecia areata. Some clones in this sample may be carry-over from other donors' samples. CDR3s include the opening cysteine and the closing phenylalanine or tryptophan. D genes are given only for firm matches. The listing skips clone size in some rows; elsewhere it reads once, few, many or a size class.

clone size: -
V gene: TRBV6-1
J gene: TRBJ1-5
D gene: -
CDR3 DNA: TGTGCCAGCAGTCAAAGCGGGGGACAGCCCCAGCATTTT
CDR3 protein: CASSQSGGQPQHF

clone size: few
V gene: TRBV15
J gene: TRBJ2-4
D gene: -
CDR3 DNA: TGTGCCACCAGCAGAGATAAACGTTGGGGGGACACTTTGGCCAAAAACATTCAGTACTTC
CDR3 protein: CATSRDKRWGDTLAKNIQYF

clone size: many
V gene: TRBV10-3
J gene: TRBJ2-1
D gene: TRBD2
CDR3 DNA: TGTGCCATCAGTTACAGCGGGGGGGCCGGCATTTACAATGAGCAGTTCTTC
CDR3 protein: CAISYSGGAGIYNEQFF

clone size: many
V gene: TRBV28
J gene: TRBJ1-1
D gene: TRBD1
CDR3 DNA: TGTGCCAGCAGCGGACAGGGCTCTGAAGCTTTCTTT
CDR3 protein: CASSGQGSEAFF

clone size: many
V gene: TRBV6-5
J gene: TRBJ2-2
D gene: -
CDR3 DNA: TGTGCCAGCAGAGAGGACGGGGAGCTGTTTTTT
CDR3 protein: CASREDGELFF

clone size: many
V gene: TRBV18
J gene: TRBJ2-5
D gene: -
CDR3 DNA: TGTGCCAGCTCACCACCGTCGGCGAGCCAAGAGACCCAGTACTTC
CDR3 protein: CASSPPSASQETQYF

clone size: few
V gene: TRBV28
J gene: TRBJ2-7
D gene: TRBD1
CDR3 DNA: TGTGCCAGCAGTCGGGGGACAGGGAAGGGCGAGCAGTACTTC
CDR3 protein: CASSRGTGKGEQYF

clone size: -
V gene: TRBV6-5
J gene: TRBJ2-3
D gene: TRBD2
CDR3 DNA: TGTGCCAGCAGCTACCGTAGCGGGGGTGAAGGAGATACGCAGTATTTT
CDR3 protein: CASSYRSGGEGDTQYF

clone size: few
V gene: TRBV5-6
J gene: TRBJ2-3
D gene: TRBD2
CDR3 DNA: TGTGCCAGCAGCGCTGGACTAGCGGGGCGCTCAGATACGCAGTATTTT
CDR3 protein: CASSAGLAGRSDTQYF

clone size: -
V gene: TRBV6-2/TRBV6-3
J gene: TRBJ2-5
D gene: -
CDR3 DNA: TGTGCCAGCAGTTACTCGAGCGCCCTCCGGACCCAGTACTTC
CDR3 protein: CASSYSSALRTQYF

clone size: -
V gene: TRBV9
J gene: TRBJ1-6
D gene: -
CDR3 DNA: TGTGCCAGCAGCGTCGACCCCCGAAGTGGTAATTCACCCCTCCACTTT
CDR3 protein: CASSVDPRSGNSPLHF

clone size: many
V gene: TRBV9
J gene: TRBJ1-1
D gene: -
CDR3 DNA: TGTGCCAGCAGCGTGGGGACGGGCGGGAGCACTGAAGCTTTCTTT
CDR3 protein: CASSVGTGGSTEAFF

clone size: many
V gene: TRBV3-1
J gene: TRBJ1-5
D gene: -
CDR3 DNA: TGTGCCAGCAGCCAAGATGCGGCAGAGGGTCAGCCCCAGCATTTT
CDR3 protein: CASSQDAAEGQPQHF

clone size: few
V gene: TRBV12-3/TRBV12-4
J gene: TRBJ1-5
D gene: -
CDR3 DNA: TGTGCCAGCAGCCGGGACCATCAGCCCCAGCATTTT
CDR3 protein: CASSRDHQPQHF

clone size: many
V gene: TRBV29-1
J gene: TRBJ1-4
D gene: TRBD1
CDR3 DNA: TGCAGCGTCCCCGGGACAGGGGGCAGTGCTAATGAAAAACTGTTTTTT
CDR3 protein: CSVPGTGGSANEKLFF

clone size: many
V gene: TRBV7-9
J gene: TRBJ2-4
D gene: -
CDR3 DNA: TGTGCCAGCAGCTTACAGGGCGCCTTAAACATTCAGTACTTC
CDR3 protein: CASSLQGALNIQYF

clone size: -
V gene: TRBV6-2/TRBV6-3
J gene: TRBJ2-7
D gene: -
CDR3 DNA: TGTGCCAGCAACGACCGTGGGCCTCCCTACGAGCAGTACTTC
CDR3 protein: CASNDRGPPYEQYF

clone size: many
V gene: TRBV27
J gene: TRBJ1-2
D gene: TRBD1
CDR3 DNA: TGTGCCAGCAGTGAGGGGGCGAACTATGGCTACACCTTC
CDR3 protein: CASSEGANYGYTF

clone size: many
V gene: TRBV24-1
J gene: TRBJ1-2
D gene: TRBD1
CDR3 DNA: TGTGCCACCAGTGAGAAAAACAGGGGGCGTTCTAACTATGGCTACACCTTC
CDR3 protein: CATSEKNRGRSNYGYTF

clone size: many
V gene: TRBV12-3/TRBV12-4
J gene: TRBJ2-2
D gene: -
CDR3 DNA: TGTGCCAGCAGTTTTGATTCCGGGACGAACACCGGGGAGCTGTTTTTT
CDR3 protein: CASSFDSGTNTGELFF

clone size: many
V gene: TRBV29-1
J gene: TRBJ1-1
D gene: -
CDR3 DNA: TGCAGCGTTGGACAGGTGGGGGAAGCTTTCTTT
CDR3 protein: CSVGQVGEAFF

clone size: many
V gene: TRBV29-1
J gene: TRBJ1-1
D gene: -
CDR3 DNA: TGCAGCAACTCACTGAACACTGAAGCTTTCTTT
CDR3 protein: CSNSLNTEAFF

clone size: many
V gene: TRBV5-4
J gene: TRBJ1-3
D gene: -
CDR3 DNA: TGTGCCAGCAGCTTGGGGCCGGGACCGCGCTCTGGAAACACCATATATTTT
CDR3 protein: CASSLGPGPRSGNTIYF

clone size: many
V gene: TRBV7-2
J gene: TRBJ2-2
D gene: -
CDR3 DNA: TGTGCCAGCAGTACTAAGGGCGGGGAGCTGTTTTTT
CDR3 protein: CASSTKGGELFF

clone size: many
V gene: TRBV7-6
J gene: TRBJ2-1
D gene: TRBD1
CDR3 DNA: TGTGCCAGCAGTCCCCTCTGGACAGGGGCCTACAATGAGCAGTTCTTC
CDR3 protein: CASSPLWTGAYNEQFF

clone size: many
V gene: TRBV3-1
J gene: TRBJ1-5
D gene: -
CDR3 DNA: TGTGCCAGCAGCCAAGACGTGGATCAGCCCCAGCATTTT
CDR3 protein: CASSQDVDQPQHF

clone size: many
V gene: TRBV5-1
J gene: TRBJ2-1
D gene: -
CDR3 DNA: TGCGCCAGCAGCTTCGAAGGAGAGCAGTTCTTC
CDR3 protein: CASSFEGEQFF

clone size: -
V gene: TRBV4-3
J gene: TRBJ2-1
D gene: TRBD2
CDR3 DNA: TGCGCCAGCAGCCAAGATGGCGGGGGGGCTGTCAATGAGCAGTTCTTC
CDR3 protein: CASSQDGGGAVNEQFF

clone size: many
V gene: TRBV12-5
J gene: TRBJ2-5
D gene: TRBD1
CDR3 DNA: TGTGCTAGTGGACCGGGACAGGCACAAGAGACCCAGTACTTC
CDR3 protein: CASGPGQAQETQYF

clone size: -
V gene: TRBV7-9
J gene: TRBJ2-1
D gene: -
CDR3 DNA: TGTGCCAGCAGCTTAAACGCGGGTGAGCAGTTCTTC
CDR3 protein: CASSLNAGEQFF